This entry concerns a single TCR beta chain. Its antigen is unknown. The data are from a study of cytomegalovirus exposure and HLA in healthy donors. The overall study: As released early, the data held about 85 million unique TCRs from HLA-typed donors. The Caucasian-associated ancestry cluster contained approximately 81% of the 398 genotyped donors.

The PCR had 60 Vbeta and 13 Jbeta primers. Method: immunoSEQ multiplex PCR; TCRdb's copy keeps in-frame clones and lacks some. The sample holds some 120,000 clones, 81% seen once. The study's findings and limits: The analysis excluded some indistinguishable V segments, including TRBV6-2 and TRBV6-3. The classifier, whose performance was assessed in both the original and validation cohorts, reportedly diagnosed cytomegalovirus status with high specificity and sensitivity.

Trimming took 1 base from V and 6 from J, leaving 9 bases between them. This CDR3 comprises 13 residues. The V gene's germline CDR1 is LNHDA and CDR2 SQIVND (reference sequence). V is TRBV19 and J is TRBJ1-1; D remains unclear. What was sequenced was PBMCs. The sequence derives from a man aged 18-30 years in good health and CMV-seronegative. The DNA of the CDR3 is TGTGCCAGTAGTATAGTTGCGGGAGCTGAAGCTTTCTTT. Translating it yields CASSIVAGAEAFF.